This record concerns one T cell receptor (beta chain) sequence. The sample originates from a study of blood T cell repertoires in COVID-19. Only in-frame clones appear in the TCRdb table, and some are missing; sequencing was by immunoSEQ multiplex PCR. Here the sample spans under 300,000 clones, around 87% being singletons. This clonotype originated in a woman aged 45-60 years who had recovered from COVID-19. Sequencing input: PBMCs or T cells enriched from blood (not recorded which).

The CDR3 region has the DNA TGTGCCTGGCTGCCCGCAGGTTCTTCGAGTGGCTACACCTTC. Translated: CAWLPAGSSSGYTF. V is TRBV30 and J is TRBJ1-2; D gene uncertain. V was trimmed by 5 bases and J by 7 bases, leaving 20 bases between them. The CDR3 has 14 residues. In germline, CDR1 is GTSNPN, CDR2 SVGIG (reference sequence).